One sample yielded the 20 T cell receptor beta chains listed below, sequenced in a study of blood T cell repertoires in COVID-19. The table came from immunoSEQ multiplex PCR; TCRdb's copy has only in-frame clones and leaves some out. This sample carries about 240,000 clones, approximately 84% of them seen once, and the ten largest clones take roughly 4%. Specimen: peripheral blood. The receptors were sampled from a man aged 50 or older with acute or convalescent COVID-19.

This clone was seen just once. The rearrangement uses TRBV6-5 and TRBJ2-7, with D maybe TRBD2 (5 bases). V was pared by 4 bases and J by 2 bases, with 12 bases between. The length of the CDR3 is 14 residues. The germline V gene encodes CDR1 MNHEY and CDR2 SVGAGI. The CDR3 coding sequence is TGTGCCAGCAGTTTTTCGCGGGTGACCTACGAGCAGTACTTC. Amino acid sequence: CASSFSRVTYEQYF.

Only a few counts were recorded for this clone. The CDR3 loop is CASSGSRYEQYF. The CDR3 coding sequence is TGTGCCAGCTCAGGGTCGCGGTACGAGCAGTACTTC. This chain connects TRBV10-3 to TRBJ2-7; possible D gene TRBD1, 5 bases. Germline V gene data show CDR1 as ENHRY and CDR2 as SYGVKD. This CDR3 is 12 amino acids long. The V and J ends lost 10 bases and 4 bases respectively, with 14 bases between them.

V usage is TRBV7-2 and J usage is TRBJ2-1, with 11 bases aligning to TRBD2. V was clipped by 1 base and J by 2 bases; unmatched bases: 1. CDR3 length: 16 residues. Germline values: CDR1 SGHTA, CDR2 FQGNSA. CDR3 residues: CASSLVAGGAYNEQFF. CDR3 bases: TGTGCCAGCAGCTTAGTAGCGGGGGGGGCCTACAATGAGCAGTTCTTC.

The chain is built from TRBV15 and TRBJ2-7; the D gene is possibly TRBD2 (5 bases). Per the germline V gene, CDR1 is LNHNV and CDR2 is YYDKDF (reference sequence). Trimming pared 5 bases from V and 4 bases from J, leaving 9 bases between. CDR3 length: 12 residues. This CDR3 reads CATSRPGYEQYF. For the CDR3, the DNA is TGTGCCACCAGCCGTCCGGGGTACGAGCAGTACTTC. Looking up the rest from reference TRBV15 and TRBJ2-7 gives the full variable domain: DAMVIQNPRYQVTQFGKPVTLSCSQTLNHNVMYWYQQKSSQAPKLLFHYYDKDFNNEADTPDNFQSRRPNTSFCFLDIRSPGLGDTAMYLCATSRPGYEQYFGPGTRLTVT.

The chain links TRBV27 to TRBJ2-1; 10 nucleotides line up with TRBD2. V gave up 3 bases and J gave up 0 bases; unmatched junction bases: 5. This CDR3 contains 17 residues. Germline assignment: CDR1 MNHEY and CDR2 SMNVEV (reference sequence). The CDR3 is CASSFSSGGLSYNEQFF. The CDR3 DNA follows: TGTGCCAGCAGTTTTTCTAGCGGGGGCCTCTCCTACAATGAGCAGTTCTTC.

The chain links TRBV19 to TRBJ1-5, with D perhaps TRBD1 (5 bases). The CDR3 extends over 13 amino acids. Germline loops: CDR1 LNHDA, CDR2 SQIVND (reference sequence). Between the trimmed V and J ends, which lost 7 bases and 4 bases, there was a span of 11 bases. The CDR3 nucleotides read TGTGCCAGTACGACAGCTATAAATCAGCCCCAGCATTTT. This translates into CASTTAINQPQHF.

This clone was picked up one time. J is TRBJ2-6 and V is TRBV5-1; D unresolved. The germline V gene encodes CDR1 SGHRS and CDR2 YFSETQ. The CDR3 loop spans 15 amino acids. V lost 4 bases to trimming and J lost 0 bases, with 8 bases between them. CDR3 DNA sequence: TGCGCCAGCAGCCCTCAGTACTCTGGGGCCAACGTCCTGACTTTC. The encoded protein is CASSPQYSGANVLTF.

Only one count was recorded for this clone. The genes are TRBV3-1 (or the pseudogene TRBV3-2) and TRBJ2-7; D not certain. The germline gives CDR1 LGHDT, CDR2 YNNKEL (reference sequence). The CDR3 covers 12 residues. V dropped 1 base and J dropped 2 bases, with 3 bases sitting between them. The CDR3 DNA reads TGTGCCAGCAGCCAAGCAACCTACGAGCAGTACTTC. The encoded protein is CASSQATYEQYF.

This clone was counted only a few times. J is TRBJ1-2 and V is TRBV9, with 10 bases matching TRBD1. This CDR3 is built from 18 residues. The germline CDR1 and CDR2 sequences are SGDLS and YYNGEE. J gave up 3 bases and V 3 bases, and 14 bases lay outside the gene matches. CDR3 in amino acids: CASSATDRGPTRDYGYTF. For the CDR3, the DNA is TGTGCCAGCAGCGCTACAGACAGGGGGCCAACGAGAGACTATGGCTACACCTTC.

This sequence joins TRBV6-4 and TRBJ1-1; D unresolved. Germline loops: CDR1 MRHNA, CDR2 SNTAGT. The V end lost 0 bases, the J end lost 2 bases, and 19 bases lay between the germline ends. The CDR3 contains 18 residues. The CDR3 coding sequence is TGTGCCAGCAGTGACTCGCACCCATTCCGGGAGATCAACACTGAAGCTTTCTTT. Residues: CASSDSHPFREINTEAFF.

This clone was seen just once. DNA for the CDR3: TGTGCCAGCAGCTTAAGCGGGGGGGCCTATGGCTACACCTTC. Its translation: CASSLSGGAYGYTF. The V call is TRBV7-3, the J call TRBJ1-2, with D possibly being TRBD1 (6 bases). Trimming pared 1 base from V and 4 bases from J, leaving 10 bases between. Germline V CDR1 and CDR2: SGHTA, FQGTGA. This CDR3 is built from 14 residues.

The rearrangement joins TRBV9 to TRBJ1-6, with D hard to call. Trimming shortened V by 0 bases and J by 8 bases, and 15 bases separated the two germline ends. The CDR3 totals 16 residues. Germline CDR1 reads SGDLS; CDR2 reads YYNGEE. The CDR3 DNA sequence: TGTGCCAGCAGCGTAGAAGGCAATCCGGAGGATTCACCCCTCCACTTT. Translated, it gives CASSVEGNPEDSPLHF.

The chain combines TRBV5-4 with TRBJ2-7; 8 positions agree with TRBD1. V was clipped by 1 base and J by 0 bases; unmatched bases: 3. CDR1 SGHNT and CDR2 YYREEE come from the germline V gene (reference sequence). The CDR3 totals 15 residues. Here the CDR3 reads CASSLNRGTSYEQYF. CDR3 nucleotides: TGTGCCAGCAGCTTGAACAGGGGGACCTCCTACGAGCAGTACTTC.

The gene calls are TRBV29-1 and TRBJ2-3; 11 positions match TRBD2. The germline V gene encodes CDR1 SQVTM and CDR2 ANQGSEA. V trimming: 7 bases; J trimming: 2 bases; junction bases outside the gene matches: 11. The CDR3 sequence is 16 residues long. In DNA, the CDR3 is TGCAGCGGAAACCTAATACTAGCGGGGGTCACAGATACGCAGTATTTT. Its translation is CSGNLILAGVTDTQYF.

The genes are TRBV7-9 and TRBJ2-3, with a possible D match to TRBD2 (5 bases). The CDR3 length is 16 residues. Germline V gives CDR1 SEHNR, CDR2 FQNEAQ (reference sequence). The V end was cut by 5 bases, the J end by 0 bases, with 15 bases between. The CDR3 region is CASSPERSSSTDTQYF. Here the CDR3 DNA reads TGTGCCAGCAGCCCGGAGCGGTCTTCTAGCACAGATACGCAGTATTTT.

The sample holds one count of this clone. This rearrangement joins TRBV6-5 to TRBJ2-7, with D possibly TRBD2 on 6 matching bases. The V and J ends lost 2 bases and 0 bases respectively, with 11 bases between them. The CDR3 totals 15 residues. From germline, CDR1 is MNHEY and CDR2 SVGAGI. The CDR3 nucleotides read TGTGCCAGCAGTTACGCCGGGGGAAGCTCCTACGAGCAGTACTTC. Protein sequence: CASSYAGGSSYEQYF.

The chain carries TRBV27 and TRBJ1-1, with 9 positions matching TRBD1. This CDR3 contains 13 residues. Germline CDR1 is MNHEY and CDR2 is SMNVEV (reference sequence). After removal of 2 bases from V and 7 bases from J, the junction contained 2 bases not matched to a gene. The CDR3 here is CASSLDRGNEAFF. The CDR3 nucleotides are TGTGCCAGCAGTTTAGACAGGGGGAATGAAGCTTTCTTT.

The V and J genes are TRBV6-5 and TRBJ2-1; the D is unclear. The CDR3 is 14 residues long. V was pared by 7 bases and J by 0 bases, with 10 bases between. Germline V gene lookup returns CDR1 MNHEY and CDR2 SVGAGI. CDR3 region: CASMVLYSYNEQFF. The DNA for the CDR3 is TGTGCCAGCATGGTACTATACTCCTACAATGAGCAGTTCTTC.

V gene TRBV19 combines with J gene TRBJ1-5, with 7 bases identical to TRBD1. Unmatched junction bases numbered 12, after V lost 6 bases and J lost 4 bases. The CDR3 consists of 16 residues. Germline CDR1 is LNHDA and CDR2 is SQIVND (reference sequence). CDR3 sequence reads: CASSPPTGQGNQPQHF. The CDR3 coding sequence is TGTGCCAGTAGCCCTCCGACAGGGCAGGGAAATCAGCCCCAGCATTTT.

This chain links TRBV6-5 with TRBJ2-7; a possible D gene is TRBD1 (6 bases). CDR3 length: 16 amino acids. The V end was cut by 6 bases, the J end by 0 bases, with 18 bases between. Germline V lookup: CDR1 MNHEY, CDR2 SVGAGI. CDR3 region: CASRYLTGTRSYEQYF. For the CDR3, the DNA is TGTGCCAGCAGGTACCTAACAGGGACCCGCTCCTACGAGCAGTACTTC.